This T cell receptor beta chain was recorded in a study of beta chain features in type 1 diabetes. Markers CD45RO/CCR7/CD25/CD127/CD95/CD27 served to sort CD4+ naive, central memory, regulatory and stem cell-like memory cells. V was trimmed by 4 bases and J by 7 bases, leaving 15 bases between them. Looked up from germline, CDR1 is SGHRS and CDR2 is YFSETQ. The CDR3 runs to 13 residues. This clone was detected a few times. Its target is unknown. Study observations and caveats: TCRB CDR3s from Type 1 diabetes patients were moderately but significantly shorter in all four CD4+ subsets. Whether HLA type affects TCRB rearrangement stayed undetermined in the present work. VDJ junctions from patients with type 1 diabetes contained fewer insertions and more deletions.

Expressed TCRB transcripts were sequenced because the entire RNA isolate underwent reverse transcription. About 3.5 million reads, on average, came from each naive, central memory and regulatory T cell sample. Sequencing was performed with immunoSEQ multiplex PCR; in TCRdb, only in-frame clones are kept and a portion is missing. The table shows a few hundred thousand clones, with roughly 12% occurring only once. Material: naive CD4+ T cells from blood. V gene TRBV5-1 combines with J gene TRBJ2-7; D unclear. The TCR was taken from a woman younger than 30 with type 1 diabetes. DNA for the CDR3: TGCGCCAGCAGCCTTTCGGTCACCTGGGAGCAGTACGTC. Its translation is CASSLSVTWEQYV.